The sequence of this T cell receptor beta chain was determined in a study of OX40 agonist ivuxolimab in advanced cancers. Study outcomes and limitations: Relative to CD4+, CD8+ T cells held more expanded clones on average.

Libraries were prepared by immunoSEQ multiplex PCR; TCRdb keeps only in-frame clonotypes and omits some of them. The sample shows about 97,000 clones, about nine tenths of them seen only once. Concerning this clone: Its antigen is not identified.

With 4 bases removed from V and 0 bases from J, the gap between germline ends came to 7 bases. The germline gives CDR1 SGHDT, CDR2 YYEEEE. The CDR3 has 14 residues. This TCR derives from an adult with an advanced solid tumor such as melanoma, head and neck, liver or kidney cancer. This material consisted of CD4+ or CD8+ T cells sorted from blood, taken in a trial of the OX40 agonist ivuxolimab. V is TRBV5-6 and J is TRBJ1-4, with D unclear. The CDR3 region is CASSPGATNEKLFF. The DNA for the CDR3 is TGTGCCAGCAGCCCTGGTGCAACTAATGAAAAACTGTTTTTT.